This TCR beta chain was documented in a study of cytomegalovirus exposure and HLA in healthy donors. Whole-study results and caveats: Presence/absence results assume similar sequencing depth per donor, which may not hold. According to the study, roughly 160 TCR beta chains were cytomegalovirus-associated. In a later analysis, compared with equally common non-associated chains, HLA-associated beta chains were more expanded. HLA alleles showed associations with roughly 17,000 TCR beta sequences in a later analysis, at a 0.05 false discovery rate.

The PCR had 60 Vbeta and 13 Jbeta primers. Clones were sequenced by immunoSEQ multiplex PCR, and TCRdb holds only the in-frame ones, with some missing. The data hold 180,000 or so clones, with approximately 71% observed a single time. The germline gives CDR1 SQVTM, CDR2 ANQGSEA. The V gene end was trimmed by 7 bases and the J gene end by 4 bases; junction bases not matched to a gene: 14. The CDR3 extends over 15 amino acids. A remark on this clone: The antigen remains undetermined.

The genes are TRBV29-1 and TRBJ2-5; 8 nucleotides agree with TRBD1. The sample was PBMCs. This receptor was taken from a woman in her thirties or forties in good health and CMV-seropositive. In DNA form, the CDR3 reads TGCAGCGCCTACCGGACAGGGAGAATGGGAGAGACCCAGTACTTC. Its translation is CSAYRTGRMGETQYF.